Following are 17 T cell receptor beta chains from one sample sequenced in a study of vaccination effects on CD4 cells after COVID-19. The protocol was immunoSEQ multiplex PCR, while the TCRdb copy is restricted to in-frame clones and leaves out a portion. Of over 25,000 clones in the sample, almost 80% were seen once. Antigen-specific CD4+ T cells were first expanded with viral peptide pools by the ViraFEST assay and only then sequenced. Researchers isolated CD4+ T cells once approximately 10 days of culture had elapsed. It was two doses of either the BNT162b2 or mRNA-1273 vaccine that participants received. No antigens are known for them. This sample comprised CD4+ T cells from PBMCs cultured with SARS-CoV-2 spike peptides, obtained after COVID-19 vaccination. The receptors shown here come from a human donor who received a COVID-19 vaccine. Some clones in this sample may be carry-over from other donors' samples.

This sequence joins TRBV6-5 and TRBJ1-2; D not resolved. Germline V CDR1 and CDR2: MNHEY, SVGAGI. The CDR3 is 13 amino acids. The V gene lost 7 bases and the J gene lost 8 bases, with 17 bases spanning the gap. In nucleotides, the CDR3 is TGTGCCAGCACTTTGACATTGGAACGAGGCTACACCTTC. Encoded protein: CASTLTLERGYTF.

The V gene is TRBV6-5, the J gene TRBJ1-3; D not resolved. The CDR3 loop spans 11 amino acids. Per germline, CDR1 MNHEY and CDR2 SVGAGI. The V gene lost 4 bases and the J gene lost 5 bases, with 3 bases spanning the gap. The CDR3 sequence is CASSSRNTIYF. For the CDR3, the DNA is TGTGCCAGCAGTTCGAGAAACACCATATATTTT.

This chain links TRBV5-8 with TRBJ1-3, with TRBD1 as a possible D gene (6 bases). Germline V gene sequence: CDR1 SGHTS, CDR2 YDEGEE. Trimming cost V 4 bases and J 4 bases, with 15 bases left between them. The CDR3 runs to 15 residues. CDR3 coding DNA: TGTGCCAGCAGCCCCCCCGGGACACCCGGAAACACCATATATTTT. Translated: CASSPPGTPGNTIYF.

This chain joins TRBV5-4 and TRBJ1-1, with TRBD1 identical over 7 bases. V was pared by 3 bases and J by 4 bases, with 9 bases of the junction left unmatched. Germline V lookup: CDR1 SGHNT, CDR2 YYREEE (reference sequence). CDR3 length: 15 amino acids. The CDR3 coding sequence is TGTGCCAGCAGCTCGGCACAGGGGAGAGGCACTGAAGCTTTCTTT. It encodes CASSSAQGRGTEAFF.

V is TRBV7-9 and J is TRBJ2-1; D remains ambiguous. Germline CDR1 and CDR2: SEHNR and FQNEAQ (reference sequence). V was pared by 3 bases and J by 4 bases, with 13 bases between. The CDR3 extends over 15 amino acids. CDR3 DNA sequence: TGTGCCAGCAGCTTGGGGTCAACCCCATACAATGAGCAGTTCTTC. It is translated as CASSLGSTPYNEQFF.

This chain uses TRBV6-2 or TRBV6-3 with TRBJ1-2; tentative D call: TRBD1 (5 bases). Germline V gives CDR1 MNHEY, CDR2 SVGEGT. V was cut by 0 bases and J by 6 bases, with 14 bases left in between. The CDR3 loop spans 15 amino acids. The CDR3 bases are TGTGCCAGCAGTTACTCCCCCCGACAGTCTGATGGCTACACCTTC. Protein product: CASSYSPRQSDGYTF.

This sequence joins TRBV10-2 and TRBJ1-1, with TRBD1 identical over 8 bases. Looked up from germline, CDR1 is WSHSY and CDR2 is SAAADI. The CDR3 totals 14 residues. J was trimmed by 4 bases and V by 6 bases; bases with no gene match: 7. The CDR3: CASRTRGRSTEAFF. The CDR3 nucleotides are TGCGCCAGCAGGACCAGGGGGCGTAGCACTGAAGCTTTCTTT.

CDR3 protein: CASSLRTGGIGELFF. The CDR3 bases are TGTGCCAGCAGTTTACGGACAGGAGGGATCGGGGAGCTGTTTTTT. The J gene is TRBJ2-2, the V gene TRBV6-6; tentatively, D is TRBD1 (7 bases). The V and J ends lost 4 bases and 7 bases respectively, with 16 bases between them. The germline gives CDR1 MNHNY, CDR2 SVGAGI (reference sequence). The CDR3 runs to 15 residues.

The V call is TRBV28, the J call TRBJ1-4, with TRBD1 matching 7 bases. V gave up 6 bases and J gave up 3 bases; unmatched junction bases: 7. Germline values: CDR1 MDHEN, CDR2 SYDVKM. The CDR3 sequence is 15 residues long. The CDR3 DNA sequence: TGTGCCAGCAGGGGTGACAGGGCGGCTAATGAAAAACTGTTTTTT. It encodes CASRGDRAANEKLFF.

The V call is TRBV21-1, the J call TRBJ2-3; TRBD1 was called by the table and not checked on the DNA. TRBV21-1 has pseudogene status. The CDR3 sequence is 14 residues long. Here the CDR3 reads CASSKAEFTDTQYF. CDR3 DNA: TGTGCCAGCAGCAAGGCAGAATTCACAGATACGCAGTATTTT.

The rearrangement links TRBV6-5 to TRBJ2-5; 11 bases are shared with TRBD1. Germline V gives CDR1 MNHEY, CDR2 SVGAGI. There are 13 residues in the CDR3. Germline trimming cut 6 bases from V and 7 bases from J; bases unmatched to any gene: 4. CDR3 loop: CASSYGQGATQYF. The CDR3 nucleotides read TGTGCCAGCAGCTACGGACAGGGGGCGACCCAGTACTTC.

This chain connects TRBV29-1 to TRBJ2-5; 7 bases map to TRBD2. CDR3 length: 14 residues. From germline, CDR1 is SQVTM and CDR2 ANQGSEA. The J segment lost 2 bases and the V segment lost 6 bases, leaving 9 bases of the junction unmatched. The CDR3 loop is CSVASTSEQETQYF. For the CDR3, the DNA is TGCAGCGTCGCGAGTACTAGCGAACAAGAGACCCAGTACTTC.

The chain is built from TRBV5-1 and TRBJ2-5; 8 positions agree with TRBD2. The CDR3 consists of 14 residues. The V and J ends lost 6 bases and 4 bases, in that order; junction bases with no gene match: 8. Germline V gene lookup returns CDR1 SGHRS and CDR2 YFSETQ. The CDR3 is CASTPGLARETQYF. In nucleotides, the CDR3 is TGCGCCAGCACCCCCGGACTAGCTCGAGAGACCCAGTACTTC.

The genes are TRBV28 and TRBJ2-2, with D uncertain. Germline assignment: CDR1 MDHEN and CDR2 SYDVKM. The V end lost 7 bases, the J end lost 4 bases, and 7 bases lay between the germline ends. This CDR3 comprises 12 residues. The CDR3 loop is CASKLGTGELFF. In DNA, the CDR3 is TGTGCCAGCAAGCTGGGCACCGGGGAGCTGTTTTTT.

The chain recombines TRBV7-2 with TRBJ1-5; no firm D call. CDR1 is SGHTA and CDR2 is FQGNSA in the germline V gene. This CDR3 is 15 amino acids long. Trimming removed 3 bases at V and 0 bases at J, with 9 bases between. In DNA form, the CDR3 reads TGTGCCAGCAGCTTCGCGGTGGGTAGCAATCAGCCCCAGCATTTT. Translated, it gives CASSFAVGSNQPQHF.

The rearrangement links TRBV6-5 to TRBJ2-3, with 8 bases identical to TRBD2. V gave up 3 bases and J gave up 0 bases; unmatched junction bases: 2. The CDR3 is 15 residues long. Per the germline V gene, CDR1 is MNHEY and CDR2 is SVGAGI. The CDR3, as DNA: TGTGCCAGCAGTTATCGGGGGGGGAGCACAGATACGCAGTATTTT. This sequence encodes CASSYRGGSTDTQYF.

This sequence joins TRBV27 and TRBJ2-1; 9 nucleotides line up with TRBD2. The V gene's germline CDR1 is MNHEY and CDR2 SMNVEV (reference sequence). CDR3 length: 15 amino acids. V lost 3 bases and J lost 6; bases outside the gene matches: 6. This CDR3 reads CASSFAGGFGNEQFF. CDR3 DNA sequence: TGTGCCAGCAGTTTTGCGGGGGGGTTTGGCAATGAGCAGTTCTTC.